Given below is one T cell receptor beta chain in context. The data are from a study of sequential checkpoint blockade in melanoma. The CDR3 totals 15 residues. Trimming shortened V by 3 bases and J by 3 bases, and 12 bases separated the two germline ends. Germline CDR1 and CDR2: LGHNA and YSLEER. This sample's treatment: randomized to nivolumab then ipilimumab (arm A) or the reverse (arm B). Patients had received no earlier DNA-damaging chemotherapy. From thawed PBMCs, live CD3+CD8+ cells negative for CD19 and CD56 were sorted. Produced via immunoSEQ multiplex PCR; TCRdb's table is partial and in-frame only. The data contain about 9,100 clones, 75% of them singletons.

The sequence was obtained from a human donor with melanoma. The starting material was CD8+ T cells sorted from blood (inferred from file names), obtained from a patient given nivolumab and ipilimumab in sequence. This chain uses TRBV4-3 with TRBJ2-1; unclear D gene. CDR3 in amino acids: CASSHDGSDYNEQFF. CDR3 bases: TGCGCCAGCAGCCACGACGGGTCCGACTACAATGAGCAGTTCTTC.